The sequence of this TCR beta chain was determined in a study of cytomegalovirus exposure and HLA in healthy donors. Study-level results: Compared with the approximately 680-donor mean, an Asian-associated ancestry cluster reportedly had fewer N-insertions, according to a later analysis. Using the classifier, cytomegalovirus status was reportedly diagnosed with high specificity and sensitivity.

A word on this clone: Its antigen is not identified.

V was shortened by 4 bases and J by 6 bases, with 18 bases between the two germline ends. CDR1 and CDR2 (germline): SGHNT, YYREEE (reference sequence). The CDR3 is 15 amino acids. In the PCR, 60 Vbeta and 13 Jbeta primers were used. Only in-frame clones appear in the TCRdb table, and some are missing; sequencing was by immunoSEQ multiplex PCR. The repertoire consists of about 110,000 clones, with approximately 71% occurring once and the leading ten covering over 7.5%. The chain combines TRBV5-4 with TRBJ2-3; D is perhaps TRBD1 (7 bases). The sequence was obtained from a man aged 40-49 years in good health and CMV-seronegative. Material for sequencing was PBMCs. The CDR3 bases are TGTGCCAGCAGCCCAGGGGGAGGTTCTTACGATACGCAGTATTTT. Translating gives CASSPGGGSYDTQYF.